This T cell receptor (beta chain) was observed in a study of identical twins' blood T cells. Study overall: Around 50 million reads came from some 12 libraries, six alpha, six beta.

Per the germline V gene, CDR1 is SGHVS and CDR2 is FNYEAQ. The CDR3 length is 13 residues. V was clipped by 3 bases and J by 5 bases, with 8 bases between them. A previously described protocol, modified, built RNA-based TCR cDNA libraries. Authors' data handling: Each library had about 2.2 to 3.6 million CDR3 reads and about 90,000 to nearly 500,000 clonotypes. TCRdb re-analysed the 5' RACE reads in MiXCR, keeping a single row per CDR3 protein. The V and J calls and clone size are TCRdb's, not the authors'. The sample consists of 400,000 or so distinct CDR3 sequences, roughly 27% of them appearing once. Ten or more counts support this clonotype.

Source material: PBMCs. This sequence originates from a woman aged 18-49 years in good health. The chain recombines TRBV7-6 with TRBJ1-3, with D perhaps matching TRBD1 (6 bases). CDR3 in DNA: TGTGCCAGCAGCTTCGACAGGAGAAACACCATATATTTT. Residues: CASSFDRRNTIYF.